This TCR beta chain was observed in a study of blood T cell repertoires in COVID-19. About the study: Acute-phase and convalescent COVID-19 samples originated in the United States, Italy and Spain.

In germline, CDR1 is SGHRS, CDR2 YFSETQ. The CDR3 totals 17 residues. V lost 0 bases, J lost 6 bases, and 10 bases stayed unmatched. This table comes from immunoSEQ multiplex PCR, and its TCRdb copy is limited to in-frame clones, with some not included. Of fewer than 30,000 clones listed, approximately 85% are singletons. Seattle's cohort entered during active infection and was followed longitudinally. This TCR derives from an elderly woman with COVID-19, enrolled during active disease. The rearrangement links TRBV5-1 to TRBJ2-5; TRBD2 matches 11 bases. The sample consisted of peripheral blood. The CDR3, as DNA: TGCGCCAGCAGCTTGGCGCTAGCGGGGGGCCGGTTGCAGACCCAGTACTTC. This sequence encodes CASSLALAGGRLQTQYF.